Below, 28 T cell receptor beta chains from the same sample are listed, as sequenced in a study of cytomegalovirus exposure and HLA in healthy donors. The PCR made use of 60 Vbeta and 13 Jbeta primers. Assay used: immunoSEQ multiplex PCR; TCRdb lists only in-frame clones, some missing. The table lists about 170,000 clones, under 80% of them singletons, with roughly 2% in the top ten. Sequenced sample: PBMCs. The receptors were gathered from a female donor in good health and CMV-seronegative.

This clone was counted only a few times. The V gene is TRBV11-2, the J gene TRBJ2-5; D is possibly TRBD2 (7 bases). The germline gives CDR1 SGHAT, CDR2 FQNNGV. This CDR3 has 16 amino acids. The V end was cut by 0 bases, the J end by 5 bases, with 16 bases between. As DNA, the CDR3 is TGTGCCAGCAGCTTAGATCGGGGGGCGGGGAGCGAGACCCAGTACTTC. Translating it yields CASSLDRGAGSETQYF.

V gene TRBV15 combines with J gene TRBJ2-7, with TRBD1 matching over 9 bases. Germline V gene sequence: CDR1 LNHNV, CDR2 YYDKDF (reference sequence). This CDR3 contains 15 residues. Trimming cost V 0 bases and J 6 bases; bases outside gene matches: 6. In nucleotides, the CDR3 is TGTGCCACCAGCAGAGAGGGACAGGGCCGCGGCGAGCAGTACTTC. Protein product: CATSREGQGRGEQYF.

V usage is TRBV7-3 and J usage is TRBJ1-2; D is unclear. The CDR3 covers 13 residues. The germline V gene has CDR1 SGHTA and CDR2 FQGTGA. The V end was cut by 5 bases, the J end by 5 bases, with 12 bases between. Written as DNA, the CDR3 is TGTGCCAGCAGCGGAGGGTCTCTATATGGCTACACCTTC. This codes for CASSGGSLYGYTF. Complete variable domain (other parts from reference TRBV7-3 and TRBJ1-2): GAGVSQTPSNKVTEKGKYVELRCDPISGHTALYWYRQSLGQGPEFLIYFQGTGAADDSGLPNDRFFAVRPEGSVSTLKIQRTERGDSAVYLCASSGGSLYGYTFGSGTRLTVV.

V and J are TRBV15 and TRBJ2-7, with D unclear. There are 14 residues in the CDR3. CDR1 is LNHNV and CDR2 is YYDKDF in the germline V gene (reference sequence). The V gene lost 1 base and the J gene lost 4 bases, with 11 bases spanning the gap. CDR3 protein: CATSRAVARYEQYF. CDR3 DNA sequence: TGTGCCACCAGCAGAGCAGTAGCCCGTTACGAGCAGTACTTC.

The rearrangement links TRBV6-5 to TRBJ2-1; 8 bases map to TRBD2. Losses at the gene ends were 1 base for V and 5 bases for J; bases not matched to a gene: 7. The CDR3 totals 16 residues. CDR1 and CDR2 from the germline V gene are MNHEY and SVGAGI. The CDR3 spells CASSYYARGGHNEQFF. CDR3 sequence (DNA): TGTGCCAGCAGTTACTATGCCCGGGGGGGTCACAATGAGCAGTTCTTC.

The V call is TRBV4-1, the J call TRBJ1-1; possibly TRBD1 for D (6 bases). Deletions cut 2 bases from V and 1 base from J, with 11 bases between. Germline lookup yields CDR1 MGHRA and CDR2 YSYEKL. The CDR3 is 15 residues long. CDR3 amino acids: CASSQTSTGNTEAFF. The CDR3 bases are TGCGCCAGCAGCCAAACGTCGACAGGGAACACTGAAGCTTTCTTT.

This clone occurred a few times. The chain employs TRBV19 and TRBJ2-7; no clear D gene. CDR1 LNHDA and CDR2 SQIVND come from the germline V gene (reference sequence). This CDR3 is built from 13 residues. Trimming took off 3 bases at V and 1 base at J, with 7 bases between the two ends. The CDR3 reads CASSISYSYEQYF. DNA of the CDR3: TGTGCCAGTAGTATTAGCTATTCCTACGAGCAGTACTTC.

This chain connects TRBV13 to TRBJ2-7, with 8 bases aligning to TRBD1. Germline CDR1 is PRHDT and CDR2 is FYEKMQ (reference sequence). Trimming cost V 5 bases and J 3 bases; bases outside gene matches: 12. The CDR3 loop spans 16 amino acids. The CDR3 DNA reads as TGTGCCAGCAGCACCGACCCTGGACAGGGATACTACGAGCAGTACTTC. Amino acids: CASSTDPGQGYYEQYF.

This clone appeared once. V is TRBV27 and J is TRBJ2-7; perhaps TRBD2 as D (6 bases). The germline V and J ends were trimmed by 4 bases and 4 bases, with 11 bases remaining between them. Germline V CDR1 and CDR2: MNHEY, SMNVEV (reference sequence). This CDR3 spans 13 amino acids. The CDR3 protein is CASSYGGGYEQYF. CDR3 in DNA: TGTGCCAGCAGTTATGGGGGAGGATACGAGCAGTACTTC.

V usage is TRBV7-9 and J usage is TRBJ2-2; TRBD1 matches 8 bases. Looked up from germline, CDR1 is SEHNR and CDR2 is FQNEAQ (reference sequence). The CDR3 contains 15 residues. With V trimmed by 4 bases and J by 2 bases, 3 bases remained unmatched. The DNA of the CDR3 is TGTGCCAGCAGCTCGGACAGGGCAAACACCGGGGAGCTGTTTTTT. This sequence encodes CASSSDRANTGELFF.

Of note for this clone: The same CDR3 arises from other DNA sequences in this sample as well. The J gene is TRBJ2-3, the V gene TRBV5-1; 8 nucleotides match TRBD1. From germline, CDR1 is SGHRS and CDR2 YFSETQ. V lost 4 bases, J lost 1 base, and 2 bases stayed unmatched. The CDR3 contains 14 residues. CDR3 DNA sequence: TGCGCCAGCAGCCCGGGACAGGGCACAGATACGCAGTATTTT. Translated, it gives CASSPGQGTDTQYF. The whole variable domain, remainder taken from reference TRBV5-1 and TRBJ2-3, is KAGVTQTPRYLIKTRGQQVTLSCSPISGHRSVSWYQQTPGQGLQFLFEYFSETQRNKGNFPGRFSGRQFSNSRSEMNVSTLELGDSALYLCASSPGQGTDTQYFGPGTRLTVL.

The genes are TRBV5-6 and TRBJ1-2; D is unclear. This CDR3 contains 14 residues. With 3 bases removed from V and 2 bases from J, the gap between germline ends came to 11 bases. Germline CDR1 is SGHDT and CDR2 is YYEEEE. The DNA of the CDR3 is TGTGCCAGCAGCTCCCCCGGACTGAACTATGGCTACACCTTC. Translating it yields CASSSPGLNYGYTF. The variable domain in full, with the rest retrieved from reference TRBV5-6 and TRBJ1-2, is DAGVTQSPTHLIKTRGQQVTLRCSPKSGHDTVSWYQQALGQGPQFIFQYYEEEERQRGNFPDRFSGHQFPNYSSELNVNALLLGDSALYLCASSSPGLNYGYTFGSGTRLTVV.

Remarks on this clone: An end of the junction does not agree with germline; a read error may underlie this. The gene calls are TRBV7-9 and TRBJ1-2; no definite D call. This CDR3 is built from 10 residues. The germline V gene has CDR1 SEHNR and CDR2 FQNEAQ (reference sequence). The CDR3 here is CSSSLYGYTF. Written as DNA, the CDR3 is TGTTCCAGCAGCCTGTATGGCTACACCTTC.

This clone was seen a few times. The chain recombines TRBV5-1 with TRBJ2-7; TRBD1 matches 10 bases. V dropped 1 base and J dropped 4; count of bases not matched to a gene: 8. Germline assignment: CDR1 SGHRS and CDR2 YFSETQ. This CDR3 has 16 amino acids. The CDR3 region is CASSLRTGGQGYEQYF. The CDR3 DNA reads as TGCGCCAGCAGCTTGCGAACCGGGGGACAGGGGTACGAGCAGTACTTC. Complete variable domain (other parts from reference TRBV5-1 and TRBJ2-7): KAGVTQTPRYLIKTRGQQVTLSCSPISGHRSVSWYQQTPGQGLQFLFEYFSETQRNKGNFPGRFSGRQFSNSRSEMNVSTLELGDSALYLCASSLRTGGQGYEQYFGPGTRLTVT.

The chain uses TRBV11-2 and TRBJ1-3, with D possibly matching TRBD1 (6 bases). V was cut by 5 bases and J by 0 bases, with 20 bases left in between. Germline V gene sequence: CDR1 SGHAT, CDR2 FQNNGV. The CDR3 is made up of 18 amino acids. CDR3 sequence reads: CASSIRGAQGASGNTIYF. Here the CDR3 DNA reads TGTGCCAGCAGCATTAGAGGGGCACAGGGAGCCTCTGGAAACACCATATATTTT. Combining the CDR3 with reference TRBV11-2 and TRBJ1-3 gives the whole variable domain EAGVAQSPRYKIIEKRQSVAFWCNPISGHATLYWYQQILGQGPKLLIQFQNNGVVDDSQLPKDRFSAERLKGVDSTLKIQPAKLEDSAVYLCASSIRGAQGASGNTIYFGEGSWLTVV.

The J gene is TRBJ1-6, the V gene TRBV7-3, with D possibly TRBD1 on 6 matching bases. Germline V gene lookup returns CDR1 SGHTA and CDR2 FQGTGA. This CDR3 is 14 amino acids long. The germline V and J ends were trimmed by 2 bases and 10 bases, with 12 bases remaining between them. In DNA form, the CDR3 reads TGTGCCAGCAGCTTACTGCACAGGGAATCACCCCTCCACTTT. Its translation is CASSLLHRESPLHF. Looking up the rest from reference TRBV7-3 and TRBJ1-6 gives the full variable domain: GAGVSQTPSNKVTEKGKYVELRCDPISGHTALYWYRQSLGQGPEFLIYFQGTGAADDSGLPNDRFFAVRPEGSVSTLKIQRTERGDSAVYLCASSLLHRESPLHFGNGTRLTVT.

The V gene is TRBV9, the J gene TRBJ1-3, with TRBD1 identical over 7 bases. The J segment lost 0 bases and the V segment lost 3 bases, leaving 3 bases of the junction unmatched. Germline V lookup: CDR1 SGDLS, CDR2 YYNGEE. The CDR3 is 15 residues long. CDR3 sequence reads: CASSAGTASGNTIYF. CDR3 coding DNA: TGTGCCAGCAGCGCCGGGACAGCCTCTGGAAACACCATATATTTT.

This clone appeared once. The chain links TRBV30 to TRBJ2-7, with 8 bases that match TRBD2. V lost 4 bases to trimming and J lost 6 bases; unmatched junction nucleotides: 11. Germline values: CDR1 GTSNPN, CDR2 SVGIG (reference sequence). The CDR3 totals 14 residues. The CDR3 here is CAWTAFGRAREQYF. The CDR3 nucleotides are TGTGCCTGGACCGCATTCGGGAGGGCCCGCGAGCAGTACTTC.

The chain is built from TRBV29-1 and TRBJ2-7; no clear D. CDR3 length: 10 amino acids. In germline, CDR1 is SQVTM, CDR2 ANQGSEA. Trimming took off 6 bases at V and 3 bases at J, with 6 bases between the two ends. The CDR3 sequence: CSVLFYEQYF. The DNA of the CDR3 is TGCAGCGTCCTTTTCTACGAGCAGTACTTC.

V is TRBV18 and J is TRBJ2-7, with D possibly TRBD2 on 6 matching bases. V gave up 6 bases and J gave up 3 bases, with 15 bases separating them. Germline loops: CDR1 KGHSH, CDR2 LQKENI. CDR3 length: 14 amino acids. The CDR3 DNA sequence: TGTGCCAGCTCGCCTGCTATGCGGGGCTACGAGCAGTACTTC. Translating it yields CASSPAMRGYEQYF.

The chain has TRBV5-1 and TRBJ2-1, with 9 positions matching TRBD1. V trimming: 0 bases; J trimming: 4 bases; junction bases outside the gene matches: 5. Germline assignment: CDR1 SGHRS and CDR2 YFSETQ. The CDR3 covers 16 residues. The CDR3 region is CASSLGGTGQYNEQFF. CDR3 in DNA: TGCGCCAGCAGCTTGGGCGGGACAGGGCAGTACAATGAGCAGTTCTTC.

This clone was picked up a small number of times. The J gene is TRBJ2-7, the V gene TRBV4-2; 8 bases align to TRBD1. Trimming cost V 2 bases and J 5 bases; bases outside gene matches: 5. This CDR3 spans 14 amino acids. Germline assignment: CDR1 LGHNA and CDR2 YNFKEQ. This CDR3 is CASSQRQGSDEQYF. In DNA, the CDR3 is TGTGCCAGCAGCCAAAGACAGGGGTCGGACGAGCAGTACTTC.

The chain combines TRBV6-1 with TRBJ1-3; D gene uncertain. V lost 5 bases and J lost 0, with 11 bases in between. Germline V gene sequence: CDR1 MNHNS, CDR2 SASEGT. The CDR3 is 15 amino acids. This chain's CDR3 is CASSPTGSSGNTIYF. The CDR3 DNA is TGTGCCAGCAGTCCTACGGGGAGCTCTGGAAACACCATATATTTT.

The gene calls are TRBV28 and TRBJ1-5; TRBD1 aligns across 7 bases. CDR1 is MDHEN and CDR2 is SYDVKM in the germline V gene. With 5 bases clipped from V and 4 bases from J, the junction kept 2 bases outside the gene matches. This CDR3 spans 13 amino acids. This chain's CDR3 is CASSRDRNQPQHF. The CDR3, as DNA: TGTGCCAGCAGTCGGGACAGAAATCAGCCCCAGCATTTT.

This clone was seen once. The chain joins TRBV9 to TRBJ2-2; 8 bases align to TRBD2. V shed 2 bases and J 1 base; nucleotides not matched to a gene: 1. Germline V gene data show CDR1 as SGDLS and CDR2 as YYNGEE. This CDR3 region has 15 residues. The CDR3 DNA sequence: TGTGCCAGCAGCGTCCTAGCGGGGAACACCGGGGAGCTGTTTTTT. Protein sequence: CASSVLAGNTGELFF.

CDR3 amino acids: CAISPLKDSGDQGARYGYTF. The CDR3 bases are TGTGCCATCAGTCCCCTCAAGGACAGCGGTGACCAGGGGGCGCGATATGGCTACACCTTC. The chain has TRBV10-3 and TRBJ1-2; 8 bases map to TRBD1. V lost 5 bases, J lost 5 bases, and 25 bases stayed unmatched. CDR3 size: 20 residues. Germline V gene sequence: CDR1 ENHRY, CDR2 SYGVKD.

This chain connects TRBV19 to TRBJ1-2, with D possibly being TRBD1 (6 bases). This CDR3 has 16 amino acids. Germline CDR1 is LNHDA and CDR2 is SQIVND (reference sequence). V was clipped by 1 base and J by 8 bases, with 20 bases between them. The CDR3 DNA reads TGTGCCAGTAGTATAGGCGCCCAGGCGGGGGCGCTCGGCTACACCTTC. It is translated as CASSIGAQAGALGYTF.

This sequence joins TRBV18 and TRBJ2-1; 9 bases map to TRBD1. This CDR3 region has 14 residues. Per the germline V gene, CDR1 is KGHSH and CDR2 is LQKENI. With 2 bases clipped from V and 6 bases from J, the junction kept 2 bases outside the gene matches. CDR3 bases: TGTGCCAGCTCACCATCGACAGGGGGCAATGAGCAGTTCTTC. Translation: CASSPSTGGNEQFF.